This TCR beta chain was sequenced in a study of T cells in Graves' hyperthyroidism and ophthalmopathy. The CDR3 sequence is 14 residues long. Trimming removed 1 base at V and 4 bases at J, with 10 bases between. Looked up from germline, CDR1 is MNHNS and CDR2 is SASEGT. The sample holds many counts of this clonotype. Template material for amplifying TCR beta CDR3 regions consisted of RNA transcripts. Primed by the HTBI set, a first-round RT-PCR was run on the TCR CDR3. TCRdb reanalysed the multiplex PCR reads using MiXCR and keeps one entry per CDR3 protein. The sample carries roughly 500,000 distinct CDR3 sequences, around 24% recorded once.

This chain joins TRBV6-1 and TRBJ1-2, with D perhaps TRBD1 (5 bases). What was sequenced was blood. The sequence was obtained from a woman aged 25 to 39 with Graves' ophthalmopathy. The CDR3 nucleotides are TGTGCCAGCAGTGAAGGTCAGGGAGGCTATGGCTACACCTTC. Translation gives CASSEGQGGYGYTF.